Below, 6 T cell receptor beta chains from the same sample are listed, as sequenced in a study of CXCR3-negative and CXCR3-positive naive CD8 T cells. The authors prepared UMI-labeled TRB cDNA libraries by 5' RACE. Each CDR3 protein gets one entry in TCRdb, which reprocessed the 5' RACE reads and gives no DNA. The repertoire table contains 100,000 to 150,000 distinct CDR3 sequences. Sequences were obtained from naive CXCR3- CD8+ T cells from blood. Subset specified: CD45RO-CCR7+CD27+CD95- naive CD8+ T cells lacking CXCR3 (TNR3-). The receptors were gathered from a human donor in good health. Some clones in this sample may be carry-over from other donors' samples.

This chain connects TRBV5-1 to TRBJ2-1; as DNA is missing, the TRBD2 call by TCRdb cannot be tested. Germline CDR1 SGHRS, CDR2 YFSETQ. CDR3 length equals 15 residues. The CDR3 is CASRLLADSYNEQFF.

The genes are TRBV20-1 and TRBJ2-1; TCRdb selects TRBD2, and the lack of DNA leaves this call unchecked. The CDR3 consists of 19 residues. Germline CDR1 and CDR2: DFQATT and SNEGSKA (reference sequence). This CDR3 is CSARLREAGGPRIYNEQFF.

The rearrangement links TRBV28 to TRBJ2-2; TCRdb indicates TRBD1, and absent DNA this call remains unverified. Germline V gives CDR1 MDHEN, CDR2 SYDVKM. This CDR3 has 14 amino acids. CDR3 in amino acids: CASRPGIYTGELFF.

The rearrangement joins TRBV7-6 to TRBJ2-7; TCRdb returns TRBD1, unconfirmable since there is no DNA. The CDR3 contains 14 residues. Looked up from germline, CDR1 is SGHVS and CDR2 is FNYEAQ. The CDR3 sequence is CASSPSDRNYEQYF.

The chain carries TRBV2 and TRBJ1-6; no DNA is available, so the TRBD1 call from TCRdb remains unchecked. This CDR3 is built from 17 residues. Germline values: CDR1 SNHLY, CDR2 FYNNEI. CDR3 protein: CASRTGTGGANNSPLHF.

V and J are TRBV5-1 and TRBJ1-6. The CDR3 has 16 amino acids. Per germline, CDR1 SGHRS and CDR2 YFSETQ. The CDR3 sequence is CASSFDHGAHNSPLHF.